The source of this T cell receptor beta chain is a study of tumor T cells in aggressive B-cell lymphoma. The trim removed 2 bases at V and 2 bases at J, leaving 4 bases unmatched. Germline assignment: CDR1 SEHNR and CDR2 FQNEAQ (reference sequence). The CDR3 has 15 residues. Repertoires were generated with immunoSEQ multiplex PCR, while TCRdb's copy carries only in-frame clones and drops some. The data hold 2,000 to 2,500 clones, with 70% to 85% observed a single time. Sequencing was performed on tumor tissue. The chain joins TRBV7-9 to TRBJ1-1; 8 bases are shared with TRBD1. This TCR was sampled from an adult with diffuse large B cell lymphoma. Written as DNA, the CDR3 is TGTGCCAGCAGCTTACCAGGGGGCTTCAACACTGAAGCTTTCTTT. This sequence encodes CASSLPGGFNTEAFF.